A selection of T cell receptor beta chains follows, all from one sample in a study of T cell responses to AZD1222 COVID-19 vaccine. The method was immunoSEQ multiplex PCR; TCRdb's version includes in-frame clones alone and lacks a portion of them. The sample contains about 190,000 clones, roughly 93% of which appear only once. The input for sequencing was peripheral blood, taken on day 0 of AZD1222 vaccination. Source of these receptors: an adult in good health. Both conserved end residues are part of each CDR3. The D gene is left open where the match is weak. Only part of the rows carry a size: once, few, many, or a class if the clone is expanded.

cdr3_aa cdr3_nt v_call d_call clone_size j_call
CAWSVQNRDEKLFF TGTGCCTGGAGTGTCCAGAACCGGGATGAAAAACTGTTTTTT TRBV30 NA NA TRBJ1-4
CASTLLGSIYNEQFF TGTGCCAGCACCCTCCTAGGGTCTATCTACAATGAGCAGTTCTTC TRBV27 NA NA TRBJ2-1
CASSQAGKVLSGYEQYF TGTGCCAGCAGCCAAGCGGGGAAGGTCCTCTCGGGGTACGAGCAGTACTTC TRBV7-8 TRBD2 NA TRBJ2-7
CASSLVVVRGYTF TGTGCCAGCAGTTTGGTGGTGGTCCGTGGCTACACCTTC TRBV12-3/TRBV12-4 NA NA TRBJ1-2
CASNPEGTLNTEAFF TGTGCCAGCAATCCCGAAGGGACGCTGAACACTGAAGCTTTCTTT TRBV6-5 NA NA TRBJ1-1
CAWSTVSGNTIYF TGTGCCTGGAGTACGGTCTCTGGAAACACCATATATTTT TRBV30 NA NA TRBJ1-3
CASRSTGTTYEQYF TGTGCCAGCCGATCGACAGGCACGACTTACGAGCAGTACTTC TRBV14 NA NA TRBJ2-7
CASSPNSGGETQYF TGTGCCAGCAGCCCAAATTCAGGGGGGGAGACCCAGTACTTC TRBV9 NA NA TRBJ2-5
CASSLVGLQSSGNTIYF TGTGCCAGCAGCTTAGTGGGACTTCAGAGCTCTGGAAACACCATATATTTT TRBV7-6 NA NA TRBJ1-3
CASGLAGGYNEQFF TGTGCCAGTGGGCTAGCGGGAGGCTACAATGAGCAGTTCTTC TRBV19 TRBD2 NA TRBJ2-1
CSVEVPQDVSGNTIYF TGCAGCGTTGAAGTACCTCAGGATGTCTCTGGAAACACCATATATTTT TRBV29-1 NA few TRBJ1-3
CASSITARQGNYGYTF TGTGCCAGTAGTATAACAGCACGACAGGGAAACTATGGCTACACCTTC TRBV19 TRBD1 NA TRBJ1-2
CASSINRVSPLHF TGTGCCAGCAGCATAAACAGGGTTTCACCCCTCCACTTT TRBV3-1/TRBV3-2 NA NA TRBJ1-6
CASSPRWTDTQYF TGTGCCAGCAGCCCGAGGTGGACAGATACGCAGTATTTT TRBV9 NA NA TRBJ2-3
CASSYSVGSEAFF TGTGCCAGCAGTTACTCGGTGGGATCTGAAGCTTTCTTT TRBV6-5 NA once TRBJ1-1
CAWTGTLTDTQYF TGTGCCTGGACCGGGACCCTCACAGATACGCAGTATTTT TRBV30 NA once TRBJ2-3
CASSSTGNNEQFF TGTGCCAGCAGCTCGACAGGGAACAATGAGCAGTTCTTC TRBV12-1 NA NA TRBJ2-1
CASSKRVSDEQFF TGTGCCAGCAGCAAGCGGGTTAGCGATGAGCAGTTCTTC TRBV21-1 NA NA TRBJ2-1
CAKGLTGLAETQYF TGCGCCAAAGGTCTTACGGGACTAGCAGAGACCCAGTACTTC TRBV10-1 TRBD2 few TRBJ2-5
CASSQDTTPYQPQHF TGTGCCAGCAGCCAAGATACGACACCTTATCAGCCCCAGCATTTT TRBV3-1/TRBV3-2 NA NA TRBJ1-5
CASSDGQGNEKLFF TGTGCCAGTAGTGACGGACAGGGTAATGAAAAACTGTTTTTT TRBV19 TRBD1 once TRBJ1-4
CASSPVGLNGYTF TGTGCCAGCAGTCCAGTTGGGTTGAATGGCTACACCTTC TRBV12-3/TRBV12-4 NA NA TRBJ1-2
CATSRGRGSYRPNYGYTF TGTGCCACCAGCAGAGGAAGGGGGTCCTACAGACCTAACTATGGCTACACCTTC TRBV15 NA NA TRBJ1-2
CASSLAPTSNQPQHF TGCGCCAGCAGCTTGGCCCCTACTAGCAATCAGCCCCAGCATTTT TRBV5-1 NA NA TRBJ1-5
CASSSYRVRGYTF TGTGCCAGCAGCTCTTACAGGGTCCGTGGCTACACCTTC TRBV5-6 NA NA TRBJ1-2
CASSYPEWMGGYTF TGTGCCAGCAGTTACCCCGAGTGGATGGGTGGCTACACCTTC TRBV6-5 NA NA TRBJ1-2
CASSLVGVANYGYTF TGTGCCAGCAGCTTGGTTGGCGTAGCTAACTATGGCTACACCTTC TRBV5-5 NA NA TRBJ1-2
CASSKNPGAGGYTF TGTGCCAGCAGCAAAAATCCGGGGGCAGGTGGCTACACCTTC TRBV7-6 NA NA TRBJ1-2
CASSFTSGASYNEQFF TGTGCCAGCAGTTTCACTAGCGGAGCCTCCTACAATGAGCAGTTCTTC TRBV27 TRBD2 NA TRBJ2-1
CASSQDLGYTGELFF TGCGCCAGCAGCCAAGATTTGGGGTACACCGGGGAGCTGTTTTTT TRBV4-3 NA NA TRBJ2-2
CASQRQGAYNEQFF TGCGCCAGCCAGCGGCAGGGGGCCTACAATGAGCAGTTCTTC TRBV4-1 TRBD1 NA TRBJ2-1
CASSLVQDYGYTF TGTGCCAGCAGTTTAGTACAGGACTATGGCTACACCTTC TRBV28 NA NA TRBJ1-2
CASSLGMGEQFF TGTGCCAGCAGTTTGGGGATGGGTGAGCAGTTCTTC TRBV28 NA NA TRBJ2-1
CASSIDLGAANTDTQYF TGTGCCAGTAGTATAGATCTCGGAGCGGCCAACACAGATACGCAGTATTTT TRBV19 NA NA TRBJ2-3
CASSLLSRFSAGGGSTDTQYF TGTGCCAGCAGTTTATTGTCGCGATTTTCAGCGGGAGGCGGGAGCACAGATACGCAGTATTTT TRBV27 TRBD2 NA TRBJ2-3
CASSADRAYGYTF TGTGCCAGCTCAGCGGACAGGGCTTATGGCTACACCTTC TRBV18 TRBD1 NA TRBJ1-2
CASSESPMNSGPYNEQFF TGCGCCAGCAGTGAGTCGCCTATGAACAGCGGCCCATACAATGAGCAGTTCTTC TRBV10-1 NA NA TRBJ2-1
CASSVQGLFSPVSYEQYF TGTGCCAGCAGTGTACAGGGGCTTTTTTCCCCAGTTTCCTACGAGCAGTACTTC TRBV28 TRBD1 NA TRBJ2-7
CASSITGNTEAFF TGTGCCAGCAGCATCACAGGGAACACTGAAGCTTTCTTT TRBV7-8 NA NA TRBJ1-1
CASRAGGEQPQHF TGTGCCAGCAGGGCAGGAGGAGAGCAGCCCCAGCATTTT TRBV28 NA few TRBJ1-5
CASSPGVNTEAFF TGTGCCAGCAGTCCGGGAGTGAACACTGAAGCTTTCTTT TRBV5-4 NA few TRBJ1-1